A selection of T cell receptor beta chains follows, all from one sample in a study of blood T cell repertoires in COVID-19. Profiling relied on immunoSEQ multiplex PCR, and the TCRdb table lists in-frame clones only, not all of them. The top ten clones hold approximately 12% of a sample with 78,000 or so clones, roughly four fifths of them seen once. The sequenced sample was peripheral blood. These receptors all come from an older man with acute or convalescent COVID-19. Both conserved end residues are part of each CDR3. The D gene is left open where the match is weak. Rows give clone size only sometimes, using once, few, many, or a class for an expanded clone.

>TRBV12-3/TRBV12-4|NA|TRBJ1-2|NA
CASSYMYGYTF
TGTGCCAGCAGTTATATGTATGGCTACACCTTC
>TRBV18|NA|TRBJ2-7|NA
CASSPTLYEQYF
TGTGCCAGCTCGCCGACACTTTACGAGCAGTACTTC
>TRBV7-9|TRBD2|TRBJ2-1|NA
CASSLMYPGGFLEQFF
TGTGCCAGCAGCTTAATGTATCCGGGGGGGTTCCTTGAGCAGTTCTTC
>TRBV15|TRBD1|TRBJ1-2|NA
CATSRDTSGTGLGYTF
TGTGCCACCAGCAGAGATACTTCCGGGACAGGGCTCGGCTACACCTTC
>TRBV9|NA|TRBJ2-1|NA
CASSVATGGDEQFF
TGTGCCAGCAGCGTAGCTACCGGAGGGGATGAGCAGTTCTTC
>TRBV5-1|NA|TRBJ2-1|NA
CASSLGDTYNEQFF
TGCGCCAGCAGCTTGGGGGACACCTACAATGAGCAGTTCTTC
>TRBV2|NA|TRBJ1-3|NA
CASSDQGKGGNTIYF
TGTGCCAGCAGTGATCAGGGGAAGGGTGGAAACACCATATATTTT
>TRBV7-3|NA|TRBJ2-2|NA
CASSKGLDTGELFF
TGTGCCAGCAGCAAGGGACTCGACACCGGGGAGCTGTTTTTT
>TRBV30|TRBD1|TRBJ1-1|few
CAGGGIEAFF
TGTGCCGGAGGGGGCATAGAGGCTTTCTTT
>TRBV7-2|NA|TRBJ2-7|few
CASSYFGQSSYEQYF
TGTGCCAGCAGCTACTTTGGACAGAGCTCCTACGAGCAGTACTTC
>TRBV10-1|TRBD2|TRBJ2-1|NA
CASSESAGGGQFF
TGCGCCAGCAGTGAGTCGGCGGGAGGTGGGCAGTTCTTC
>TRBV7-2|NA|TRBJ2-2|NA
CASSSTRDTGELFF
TGTGCCAGCAGTTCTACACGGGACACCGGGGAGCTGTTTTTT
>TRBV5-6|NA|TRBJ1-1|few
CASSLEERGTEAFF
TGTGCCAGCAGCTTAGAGGAGAGAGGGACTGAAGCTTTCTTT
>TRBV11-3|TRBD2|TRBJ2-1|NA
CASSLYGTSGGYSSYNEQFF
TGTGCCAGCAGCTTATACGGGACTAGCGGGGGTTACAGCTCCTACAATGAGCAGTTCTTC
>TRBV5-8|NA|TRBJ1-4|NA
CASSTGNLNEKLFF
TGTGCCAGCAGCACGGGGAATCTGAATGAAAAACTGTTTTTT
>TRBV11-3|NA|TRBJ2-2|NA
CASSMTPNTGELFF
TGTGCCAGCAGCATGACACCGAACACCGGGGAGCTGTTTTTT
>TRBV5-8|NA|TRBJ1-1|NA
CASKRGTEAFF
TGTGCCAGCAAAAGGGGGACTGAAGCTTTCTTT
>TRBV7-9|TRBD2|TRBJ2-3|NA
CASSLVLAGATDTQYF
TGTGCCAGCAGCTTAGTACTAGCGGGGGCCACAGATACGCAGTATTTT
>TRBV9|NA|TRBJ2-3|NA
CASSPSGSTDTQYF
TGTGCCAGCAGCCCAAGCGGAAGCACAGATACGCAGTATTTT
>TRBV27|NA|TRBJ1-2|once
CASSFDRFNGYTF
TGTGCCAGCAGTTTCGACAGGTTTAATGGCTACACCTTC
>TRBV7-3|TRBD1|TRBJ2-3|NA
CASSSGQGSTDTQYF
TGTGCCAGCAGCTCCGGACAGGGTAGCACAGATACGCAGTATTTT
>TRBV6-2/TRBV6-3|NA|TRBJ1-1|NA
CASTPHGSPNTEAFF
TGTGCCAGCACCCCACACGGGTCACCGAACACTGAAGCTTTCTTT
>TRBV7-2|NA|TRBJ1-5|NA
CASSLEGGLYQPQHF
TGTGCCAGCAGCTTAGAGGGGGGACTATATCAGCCCCAGCATTTT
>TRBV10-3|NA|TRBJ2-7|NA
CAIAAGTTGSYEQYF
TGTGCCATCGCGGCCGGGACCACAGGGTCCTACGAGCAGTACTTC
>TRBV4-2|NA|TRBJ2-7|NA
CASSPQGNEQYF
TGTGCCAGCAGCCCTCAGGGTAACGAGCAGTACTTC
>TRBV6-1|NA|TRBJ1-5|NA
CASSEGQVQHF
TGTGCCAGCAGTGAAGGACAGGTCCAGCATTTT
>TRBV3-1/TRBV3-2|NA|TRBJ2-5|NA
CASSLRGTETQYF
TGTGCCAGCAGCCTTCGGGGGACAGAGACCCAGTACTTC
>TRBV11-1|TRBD1|TRBJ1-6|NA
CASSHRTGGPNSPLHF
TGTGCCAGCAGCCATCGGACAGGTGGTCCTAATTCACCCCTCCACTTT
>TRBV10-2|TRBD1|TRBJ1-5|NA
CASTDRENQPQHF
TGCGCCAGCACCGACAGGGAAAACCAGCCCCAGCATTTT
>TRBV19|NA|TRBJ1-5|once
CASSISVLGQPQHF
TGTGCCAGTAGTATAAGTGTTCTCGGTCAGCCCCAGCATTTT
>TRBV10-3|TRBD2|TRBJ2-1|NA
CAIMGSGGGGSYNEQFF
TGTGCCATCATGGGTAGCGGGGGAGGGGGCTCCTACAATGAGCAGTTCTTC
>TRBV27|NA|TRBJ1-1|NA
CASSQKRDLPNTEAFF
TGTGCCAGCAGCCAAAAGCGGGACCTTCCTAACACTGAAGCTTTCTTT
>TRBV6-6|TRBD2|TRBJ2-3|NA
CASSPARTSGGVTDTQYF
TGTGCCAGCAGTCCTGCTCGGACTAGCGGGGGGGTAACAGATACGCAGTATTTT
>TRBV5-1|NA|TRBJ1-1|NA
CASSLDSLNTEAFF
TGCGCCAGCAGCTTGGACTCCCTGAACACTGAAGCTTTCTTT
>TRBV11-2|TRBD2|TRBJ2-1|NA
CASSLEGLLAGEYNEQFF
TGTGCCAGCAGCTTAGAAGGCCTACTAGCGGGGGAGTACAATGAGCAGTTCTTC
>TRBV5-1|TRBD1|TRBJ1-2|NA
CASSSGTAQGGGYTF
TGCGCCAGCAGCTCCGGGACAGCCCAAGGGGGAGGCTACACCTTC
>TRBV10-3|NA|TRBJ1-1|NA
CAISEGLEAFF
TGTGCCATCAGTGAGGGACTCGAGGCTTTCTTT
>TRBV5-1|NA|TRBJ2-3|NA
CASSLQRRTDTQYF
TGCGCCAGCAGCTTGCAGCGGCGCACAGATACGCAGTATTTT
>TRBV6-1|TRBD1|TRBJ2-2|NA
CASSETGGTDTGELFF
TGTGCCAGCAGTGAAACAGGGGGCACGGACACCGGGGAGCTGTTTTTT
>TRBV18|NA|TRBJ2-1|NA
CASSLFGFYNEQFF
TGTGCCAGCTCACTTTTCGGGTTCTACAATGAGCAGTTCTTC
>TRBV18|NA|TRBJ1-4|NA
CASSPTQGHEKLFF
TGTGCCAGCTCACCAACCCAGGGTCATGAAAAACTGTTTTTT
>TRBV3-1/TRBV3-2|TRBD2|TRBJ2-3|NA
CASSQPLAGGRTDTQYF
TGTGCCAGCAGCCAGCCCTTAGCGGGGGGGCGCACAGATACGCAGTATTTT
>TRBV5-1|NA|TRBJ2-3|NA
CASSLARGPPTDTQYF
TGCGCCAGCAGCTTGGCCCGGGGTCCCCCCACAGATACGCAGTATTTT
>TRBV6-5|TRBD1|TRBJ2-3|NA
CASSLGGDRGTQYF
TGTGCCAGCAGTTTGGGCGGGGACAGGGGTACGCAGTATTTT
>TRBV5-1|NA|TRBJ2-1|NA
CASSFGDMDNEQFF
TGCGCCAGCAGCTTTGGGGACATGGACAATGAGCAGTTCTTC